The 5 T cell receptor beta chains reported below all come from one sample, sequenced in a study of T cell responses to AZD1222 COVID-19 vaccine. The protocol was immunoSEQ multiplex PCR, while the TCRdb copy is restricted to in-frame clones and leaves out a portion. This sample has more than 110,000 clones, with just under 95% found just once. The sequenced sample was peripheral blood, obtained on day 0 of AZD1222 vaccination. Receptors were obtained from an adult in good health.

This chain uses TRBV19 with TRBJ1-1; 7 bases fit TRBD1. CDR3 length: 16 residues. Germline CDR1 is LNHDA and CDR2 is SQIVND (reference sequence). Trimming cost V 7 bases and J 3 bases; bases outside gene matches: 14. The CDR3 DNA sequence: TGTGCCAGTAATACCTTACAGGGGTTGACGGACACTGAAGCTTTCTTT. It codes for CASNTLQGLTDTEAFF.

This chain joins TRBV27 and TRBJ1-2; D call uncertain. The germline V gene encodes CDR1 MNHEY and CDR2 SMNVEV (reference sequence). The V end was cut by 7 bases, the J end by 7 bases, with 16 bases between. The CDR3 totals 13 residues. The CDR3, as DNA: TGTGCCAGCAAGTTCCAGTTTACTGCTGGCTACACCTTC. Amino acid sequence: CASKFQFTAGYTF.

The genes are TRBV6-5 and TRBJ1-3; possibly TRBD1 for D (5 bases). Germline values: CDR1 MNHEY, CDR2 SVGAGI. The CDR3 is 16 amino acids. The V and J ends lost 2 bases and 0 bases respectively, with 11 bases between them. Here the CDR3 DNA reads TGTGCCAGCAGTTACAGGGGCTCAGCCTCTGGAAACACCATATATTTT. Protein: CASSYRGSASGNTIYF.

The J gene is TRBJ2-2, the V gene TRBV6-5, with D perhaps TRBD1 (6 bases). Germline assignment: CDR1 MNHEY and CDR2 SVGAGI. This CDR3 spans 14 amino acids. The V and J ends lost 8 bases and 1 base respectively, with 11 bases between them. The CDR3 DNA sequence: TGTGCCAGCGCATCACAGGGGAACACCGGGGAGCTGTTTTTT. This encodes CASASQGNTGELFF.

This clone was seen a handful of times. The J gene is TRBJ1-1, the V gene TRBV19; the D gene is possibly TRBD1 (5 bases). V lost 3 bases and J 0 bases, leaving 11 bases between the germline ends. The CDR3 is 15 amino acids. The germline V gene has CDR1 LNHDA and CDR2 SQIVND (reference sequence). CDR3: CASSILTGMNTEAFF. The CDR3 DNA reads TGTGCCAGTAGTATTTTAACAGGCATGAACACTGAAGCTTTCTTT.